Here is one T cell receptor (beta chain) with its context. This clone was detected once. Its cognate antigen has yet to be identified. No much larger clone exists at a distance of one base, and base qualities are not known. The entry originates in a study of blood T cell repertoires in COVID-19 (dated by TCRdb to 2018 to 2020). Concerning the study at large: Collaborator samples came from the United States, Italy and Spain and covered acute and convalescent phases of COVID-19. Where available, HLA class I and class II types were taken from metadata supplied by the sample provider and were not determined by assay-based typing. The material from the prospective study consisted of cDNA or gDNA derived from T cells, B-cell-depleted T cells, or PBMCs. A freely available public database, intended as a resource for researchers studying the immune response to SARS-CoV-2, is where the repertoires were released. The dataset comprised deeply sampled blood TCRbeta repertoires from subjects exposed to, actively infected with, or recovered from COVID-19. The sample metadata nearly always contained a de-identified subject ID, COVID-19 status, age in years and sex. The samples were drawn from the first 160 participants of the ongoing ImmuneRACE study and from under 1,500 subjects provided by 6 global collaborators.

The immunoSEQ Assay, a bias-controlled multiplex PCR, was used to amplify TCRbeta CDR3 regions from genomic DNA. Processing in the source paper ran as follows. The number of nucleated cells in each sample was estimated from the amplification of reference gene primers within the assay. To quantify the absolute abundance of each unique TCRbeta CDR3 rearrangement, sequence reads were collapsed and filtered. Productive Simpson clonality was computed per sample as the square root of Simpson's diversity index over productive rearrangements. Not all clones reach the TCRdb copy of this immuneACCESS table, which keeps in-frame sequences only. Checked studies attribute under half of the gap to unresolved V genes and leave the rest unexplained. That table is the source of V, J and clone size, and D and trimming were worked out from the DNA. This sample holds over 75,000 clones; 60% to 85% were observed only once. The biggest ten clones account for 15% of the sample.

General conclusions and limits of the study: The quantity of clinical and demographic metadata differed by source and by participant and was supplied without curation.

The CDR3 has 15 amino acids, counting the end cysteine and phenylalanine. The read is trimmed to its CDR3 DNA, 45 bases read in frame from base 1. Compared with germline, V lacks 3 bases and J lacks 0 bases; bases without a gene match: 1. For CDR1 and CDR2, the germline V gene lists SGHAT and FQNNGV. Collaborating institutions collected whole blood in K2EDTA tubes following their own protocols. Collaborator samples were shipped for TCRbeta analysis as frozen whole blood, isolated PBMCs, or DNA extracted from either sample type. The sequence links TRBV11-2 to TRBJ2-1; 8 nucleotides in the junction match TRBD2. Sequenced: peripheral blood. This receptor was identified in a human donor in a cohort sampled during active COVID-19. The CDR3 corresponds to CASSLGTSSYNEQFF. Read as DNA, the sequence is TGTGCCAGCAGCTTGGGGACTAGCTCCTACAATGAGCAGTTCTTC.